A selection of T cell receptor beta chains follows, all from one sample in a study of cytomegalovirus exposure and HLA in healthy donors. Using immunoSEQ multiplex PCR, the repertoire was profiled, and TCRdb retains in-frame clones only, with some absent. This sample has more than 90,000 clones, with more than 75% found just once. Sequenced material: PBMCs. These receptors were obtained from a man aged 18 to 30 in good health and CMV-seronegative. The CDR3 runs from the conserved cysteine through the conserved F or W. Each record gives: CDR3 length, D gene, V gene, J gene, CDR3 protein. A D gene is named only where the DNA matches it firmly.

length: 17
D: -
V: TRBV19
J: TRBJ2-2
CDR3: CASSIVRGGKGTGELFF

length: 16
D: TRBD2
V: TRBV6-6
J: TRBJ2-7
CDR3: CASSTTSGGPSYEQYF

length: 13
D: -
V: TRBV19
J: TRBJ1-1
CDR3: CASSIEGSLSAFF

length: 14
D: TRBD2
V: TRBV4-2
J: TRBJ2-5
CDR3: CASSLSGGQETQYF

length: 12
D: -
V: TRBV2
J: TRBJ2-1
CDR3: CASSSQGNEQFF

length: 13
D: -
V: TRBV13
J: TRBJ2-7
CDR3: CASSLGTSYEQYF

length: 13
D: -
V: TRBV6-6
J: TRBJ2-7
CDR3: CASSKQDDYEQYF

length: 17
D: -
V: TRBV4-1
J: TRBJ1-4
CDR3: CASSPRQAGSYNEKLFF

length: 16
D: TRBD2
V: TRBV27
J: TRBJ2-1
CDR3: CASSRTSGRAVNEQFF

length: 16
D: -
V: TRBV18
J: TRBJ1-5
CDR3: CASSPRGGLSNQPQHF

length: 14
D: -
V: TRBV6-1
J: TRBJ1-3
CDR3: CASSEGGTGNTIYF

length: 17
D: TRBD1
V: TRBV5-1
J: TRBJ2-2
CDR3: CASSSDRGRENTGELFF

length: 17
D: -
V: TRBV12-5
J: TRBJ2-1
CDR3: CASGRETGIGLDNEQFF

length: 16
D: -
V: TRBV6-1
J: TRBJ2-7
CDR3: CASSAEISPRSYEQYF

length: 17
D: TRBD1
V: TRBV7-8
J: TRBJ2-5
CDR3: CASSYLGQGTYQETQYF

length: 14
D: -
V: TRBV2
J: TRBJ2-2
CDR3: CASSDQGRAGELFF

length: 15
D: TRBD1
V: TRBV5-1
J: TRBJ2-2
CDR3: CASSLDRGFTGELFF

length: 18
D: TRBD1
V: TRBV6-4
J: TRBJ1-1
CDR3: CASSDSGTVLPPNTEAFF

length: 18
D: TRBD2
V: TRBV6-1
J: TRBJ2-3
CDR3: CASSVWFPSGAGGDTQYF

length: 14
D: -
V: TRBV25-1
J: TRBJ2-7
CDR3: CASSEYDTFYEQYF

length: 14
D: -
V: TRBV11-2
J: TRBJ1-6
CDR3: CASSLGREGSPLHF

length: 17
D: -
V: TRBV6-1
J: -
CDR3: CASSDLDPGTRTYEQYF

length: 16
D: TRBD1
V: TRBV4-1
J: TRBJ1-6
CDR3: CASSPSRGRNPSPLHF

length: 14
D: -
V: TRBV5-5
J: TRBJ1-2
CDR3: CASSQDMTVSGYTF

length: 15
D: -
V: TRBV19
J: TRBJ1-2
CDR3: CASSIGEGGYYGYTF

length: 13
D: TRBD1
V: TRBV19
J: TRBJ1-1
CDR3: CASNTDRDTEAFF

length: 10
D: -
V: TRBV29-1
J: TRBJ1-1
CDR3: CSVGNLEAFF

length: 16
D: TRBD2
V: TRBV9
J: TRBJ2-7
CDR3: CASSPTSGGAIDEQYF

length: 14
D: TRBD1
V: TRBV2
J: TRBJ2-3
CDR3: CASSGGRGRDTQYF

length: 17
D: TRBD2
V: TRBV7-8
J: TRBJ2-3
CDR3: CASSSISGRALPDTQYF

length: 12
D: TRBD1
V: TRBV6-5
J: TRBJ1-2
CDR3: CASSATGDGYTF

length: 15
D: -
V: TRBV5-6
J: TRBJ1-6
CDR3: CASSSGVAGNSPLHF

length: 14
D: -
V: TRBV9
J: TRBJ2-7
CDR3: CASSDREFAYEQYF

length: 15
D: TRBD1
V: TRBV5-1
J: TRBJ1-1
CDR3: CASSMRQGMNTEAFF

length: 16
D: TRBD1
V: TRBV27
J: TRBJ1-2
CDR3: CASSFAQGADPGGYTF

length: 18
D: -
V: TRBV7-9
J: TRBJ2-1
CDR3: CASSLGVAGAASYNEQFF

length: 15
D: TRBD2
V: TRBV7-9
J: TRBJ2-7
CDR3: CASSSTSGITYEQYF

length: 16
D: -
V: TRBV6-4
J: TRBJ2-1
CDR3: CASSDGGGGGYNEQFF

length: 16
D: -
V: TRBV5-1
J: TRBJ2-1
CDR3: CASSLAPAPSYNEQFF

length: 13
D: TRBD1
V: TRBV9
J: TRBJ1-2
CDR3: CASTPTGGDGYTF

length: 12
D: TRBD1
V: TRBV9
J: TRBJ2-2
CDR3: CASSGQGPELFF

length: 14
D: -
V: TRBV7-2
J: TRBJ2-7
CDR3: CASSLTGHTSEQYF

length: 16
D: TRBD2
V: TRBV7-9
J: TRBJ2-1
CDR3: CASSLEASGRAIKQFF

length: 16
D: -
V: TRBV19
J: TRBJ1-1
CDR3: CASSTTMRVGATEAFF

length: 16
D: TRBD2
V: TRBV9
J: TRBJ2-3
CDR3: CASSVVSSGDTDTQYF

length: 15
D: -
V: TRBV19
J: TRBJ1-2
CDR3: CASSVRTGKDYGYTF

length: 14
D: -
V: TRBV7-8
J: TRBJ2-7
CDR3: CASQPSLRSYEQYF

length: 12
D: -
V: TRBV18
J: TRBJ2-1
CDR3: CASSPLPGEQFF

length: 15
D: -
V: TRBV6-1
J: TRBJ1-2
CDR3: CATPIRDTSNYGYTF

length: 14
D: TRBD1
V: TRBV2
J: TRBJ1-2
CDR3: CASSDWDRNYGYTF

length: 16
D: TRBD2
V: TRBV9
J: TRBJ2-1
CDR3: CASSPSGRGSYNEQFF

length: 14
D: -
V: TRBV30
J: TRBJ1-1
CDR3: CAWGAGAANTEAFF

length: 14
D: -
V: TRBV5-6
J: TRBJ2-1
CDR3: CASSLGGSYNEQFF

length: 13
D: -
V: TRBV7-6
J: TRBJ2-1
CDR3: CASGLPPHNEQFF

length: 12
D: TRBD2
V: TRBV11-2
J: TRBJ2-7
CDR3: CASSAGGGQQYF